Given below is one T cell receptor beta chain in context. The antigen is undetermined. These data originate in a study of T cells in Graves' hyperthyroidism and ophthalmopathy. Study conclusions and caveats: From stable hyperthyroidism, ophthalmopathy was set apart by a 13 V-J model. Also found in blood were most expanded thyroid clonotypes above 0.001.

What was amplified from RNA transcripts were TCR beta CDR3 regions. Initially, a first-round RT-PCR of the TCR CDR3 employed the HTBI primer set. MiXCR, run by TCRdb on the multiplex PCR reads, gives a single entry per CDR3 protein. The table shows 410,000 or so distinct CDR3 sequences, with roughly 15% occurring only once. V was clipped by 3 bases and J by 5 bases, with 26 bases between them. Germline assignment: CDR1 SGHAT and CDR2 FQNNGV. The CDR3 has 18 residues. This chain connects TRBV11-2 to TRBJ2-7; D could derive from TRBD1 or TRBD2 (6 bases each). This TCR was recovered from a man aged 18 to 29 with Graves' ophthalmopathy. The sequencing sample was made of blood. The CDR3 here is CASSFTPYPGGGRDEQYF. The CDR3 coding sequence is TGTGCCAGCAGCTTCACACCCTACCCCGGAGGGGGGCGGGACGAGCAGTACTTC.